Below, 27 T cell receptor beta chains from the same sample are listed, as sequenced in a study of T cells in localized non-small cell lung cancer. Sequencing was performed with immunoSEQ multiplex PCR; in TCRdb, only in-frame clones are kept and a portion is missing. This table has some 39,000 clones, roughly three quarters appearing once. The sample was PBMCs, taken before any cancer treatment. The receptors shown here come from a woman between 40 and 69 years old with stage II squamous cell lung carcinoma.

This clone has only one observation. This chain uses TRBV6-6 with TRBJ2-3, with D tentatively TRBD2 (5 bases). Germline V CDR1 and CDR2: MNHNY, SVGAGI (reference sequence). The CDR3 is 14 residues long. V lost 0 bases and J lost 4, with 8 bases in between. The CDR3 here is CASSYSGGADTQYF. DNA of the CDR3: TGTGCCAGCAGTTACTCAGGAGGCGCAGATACGCAGTATTTT.

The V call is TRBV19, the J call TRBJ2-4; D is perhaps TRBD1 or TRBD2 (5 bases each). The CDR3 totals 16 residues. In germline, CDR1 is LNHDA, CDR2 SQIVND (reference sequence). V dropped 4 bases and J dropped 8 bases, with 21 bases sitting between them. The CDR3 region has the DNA TGTGCCAGTAGTACAGCCGGGACGGCGGGTGCATACATTCAGTACTTC. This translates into CASSTAGTAGAYIQYF.

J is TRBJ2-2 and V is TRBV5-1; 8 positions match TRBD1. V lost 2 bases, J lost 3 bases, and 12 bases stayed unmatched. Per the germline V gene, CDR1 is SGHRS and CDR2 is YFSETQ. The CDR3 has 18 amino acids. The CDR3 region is CASSLTLTGADDTGELFF. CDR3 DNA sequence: TGCGCCAGCAGCTTAACCTTGACAGGGGCGGACGACACCGGGGAGCTGTTTTTT. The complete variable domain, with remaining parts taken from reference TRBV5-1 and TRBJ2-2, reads KAGVTQTPRYLIKTRGQQVTLSCSPISGHRSVSWYQQTPGQGLQFLFEYFSETQRNKGNFPGRFSGRQFSNSRSEMNVSTLELGDSALYLCASSLTLTGADDTGELFFGEGSRLTVL.

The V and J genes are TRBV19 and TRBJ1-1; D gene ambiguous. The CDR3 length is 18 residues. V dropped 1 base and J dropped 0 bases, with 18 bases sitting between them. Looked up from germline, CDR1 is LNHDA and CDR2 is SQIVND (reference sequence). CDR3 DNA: TGTGCCAGTAGTATAGGTAGACTCACCTTACCTATGAACACTGAAGCTTTCTTT. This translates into CASSIGRLTLPMNTEAFF.

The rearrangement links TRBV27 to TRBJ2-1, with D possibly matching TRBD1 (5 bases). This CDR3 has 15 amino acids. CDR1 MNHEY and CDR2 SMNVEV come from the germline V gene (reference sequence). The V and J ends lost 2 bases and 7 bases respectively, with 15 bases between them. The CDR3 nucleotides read TGTGCCAGCAGTTTAGTTCTCCTCAGGGAAAATGAGCAGTTCTTC. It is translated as CASSLVLLRENEQFF.

The CDR3 DNA reads TGTGCCAGCTCACCAATACAGGGGGCGTTTATCAACACTGAAGCTTTCTTT. This sequence encodes CASSPIQGAFINTEAFF. The rearrangement uses TRBV18 and TRBJ1-1; 9 bases fit TRBD1. The CDR3 sequence is 17 residues long. The V and J ends lost 2 bases and 2 bases, in that order; junction bases with no gene match: 9. Germline CDR1 reads KGHSH; CDR2 reads LQKENI.

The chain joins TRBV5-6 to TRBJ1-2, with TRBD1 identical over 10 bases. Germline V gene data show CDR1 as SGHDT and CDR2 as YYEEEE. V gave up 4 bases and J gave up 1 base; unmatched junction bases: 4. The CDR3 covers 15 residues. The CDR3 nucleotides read TGTGCCAGCAGCCGGGGACAGGGGTATAACTATGGCTACACCTTC. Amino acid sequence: CASSRGQGYNYGYTF.

This CDR3 is CASSLSGRGTDTQYF. CDR3 DNA: TGCGCCAGCAGCTTGTCGGGTAGGGGCACAGATACGCAGTATTTT. The chain recombines TRBV5-1 with TRBJ2-3, with D hard to call. The CDR3 is made up of 15 amino acids. Germline CDR1 and CDR2: SGHRS and YFSETQ. The V and J ends lost 1 base and 1 base respectively, with 10 bases between them.

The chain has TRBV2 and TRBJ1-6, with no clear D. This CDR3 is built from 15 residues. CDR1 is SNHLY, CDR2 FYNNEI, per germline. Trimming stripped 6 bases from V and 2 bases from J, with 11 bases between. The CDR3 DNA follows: TGTGCCAGCAGGCCCTTAGGGACCTATAATTCACCCCTCCACTTT. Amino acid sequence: CASRPLGTYNSPLHF.

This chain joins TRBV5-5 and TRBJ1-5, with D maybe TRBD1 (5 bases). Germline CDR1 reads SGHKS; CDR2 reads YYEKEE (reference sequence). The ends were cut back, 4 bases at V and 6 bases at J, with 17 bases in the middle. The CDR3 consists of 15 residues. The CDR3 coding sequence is TGTGCCAGCAGCCCTATTGGGGCGGAAGGTCAGCCCCAGCATTTT. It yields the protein CASSPIGAEGQPQHF. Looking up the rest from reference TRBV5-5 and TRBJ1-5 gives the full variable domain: DAGVTQSPTHLIKTRGQQVTLRCSPISGHKSVSWYQQVLGQGPQFIFQYYEKEERGRGNFPDRFSARQFPNYSSELNVNALLLGDSALYLCASSPIGAEGQPQHFGDGTRLSIL.

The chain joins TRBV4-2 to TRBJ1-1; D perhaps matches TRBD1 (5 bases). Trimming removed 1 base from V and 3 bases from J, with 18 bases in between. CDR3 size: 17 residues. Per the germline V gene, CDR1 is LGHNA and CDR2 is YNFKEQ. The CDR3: CASSQASGVSGDTEAFF. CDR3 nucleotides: TGTGCCAGCAGCCAAGCTTCGGGGGTCAGTGGGGACACTGAAGCTTTCTTT.

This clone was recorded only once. CDR3 sequence (DNA): TGTGCCAGCAGCCAAGATATCTACGGGGAAATTCAGTACTTC. As protein: CASSQDIYGEIQYF. The chain carries TRBV4-2 and TRBJ2-4, with D tentatively TRBD2 (5 bases). Deletions cut 0 bases from V and 10 bases from J, with 13 bases between. This CDR3 has 14 amino acids. Germline V lookup: CDR1 LGHNA, CDR2 YNFKEQ.

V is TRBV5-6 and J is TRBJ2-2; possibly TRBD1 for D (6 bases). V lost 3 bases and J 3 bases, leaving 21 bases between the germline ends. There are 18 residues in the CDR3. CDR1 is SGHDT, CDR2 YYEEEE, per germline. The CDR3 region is CASSSVTGSGTDTGELFF. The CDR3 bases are TGTGCCAGCAGCTCAGTAACAGGGTCCGGTACCGACACCGGGGAGCTGTTTTTT.

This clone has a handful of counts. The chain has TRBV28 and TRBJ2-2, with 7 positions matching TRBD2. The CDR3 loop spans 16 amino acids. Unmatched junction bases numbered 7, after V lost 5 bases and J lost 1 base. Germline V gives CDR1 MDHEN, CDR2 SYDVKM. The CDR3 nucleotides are TGTGCCAGCAGTCCCCGGGGAGGGCGGAACACCGGGGAGCTGTTTTTT. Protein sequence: CASSPRGGRNTGELFF.

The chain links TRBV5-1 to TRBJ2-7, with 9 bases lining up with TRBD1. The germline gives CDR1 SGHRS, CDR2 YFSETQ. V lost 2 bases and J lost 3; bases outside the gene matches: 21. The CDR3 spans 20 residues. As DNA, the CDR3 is TGCGCCAGCAGCTTACCACCTGACCGGGACAGGGAATCAGTGGACTACGAGCAGTACGTC. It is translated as CASSLPPDRDRESVDYEQYV.

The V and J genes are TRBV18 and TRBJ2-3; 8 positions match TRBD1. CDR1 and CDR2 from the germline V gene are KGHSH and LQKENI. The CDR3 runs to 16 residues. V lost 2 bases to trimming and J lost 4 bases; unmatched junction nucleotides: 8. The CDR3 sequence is CASSPRTGNGADTQYF. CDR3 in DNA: TGTGCCAGCTCACCAAGGACAGGGAATGGGGCAGATACGCAGTATTTT.

The CDR3 is CASSLGGVTGELFF. CDR3 nucleotide sequence: TGCGCCAGCAGCTTGGGAGGGGTCACCGGGGAGCTGTTTTTT. The chain carries TRBV5-1 and TRBJ2-2, with D perhaps being TRBD1 or TRBD2 (5 bases each). Germline V lookup: CDR1 SGHRS, CDR2 YFSETQ. The CDR3 is 14 amino acids. Trimming pared 0 bases from V and 4 bases from J, leaving 7 bases between.

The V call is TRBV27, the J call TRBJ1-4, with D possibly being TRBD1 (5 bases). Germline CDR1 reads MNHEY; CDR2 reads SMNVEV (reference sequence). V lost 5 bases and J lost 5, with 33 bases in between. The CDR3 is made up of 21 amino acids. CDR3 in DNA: TGTGCCAGCAGTCTATTCCCCCCACCGGGGCGCATTACACGGAGGAATGAAAAACTGTTTTTT. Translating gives CASSLFPPPGRITRRNEKLFF.

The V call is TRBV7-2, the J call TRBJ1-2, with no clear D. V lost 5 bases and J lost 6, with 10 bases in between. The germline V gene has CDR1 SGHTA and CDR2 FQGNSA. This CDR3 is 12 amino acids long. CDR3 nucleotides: TGTGCCAGCAGCGCGTTGGTTGATGGCTACACCTTC. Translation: CASSALVDGYTF. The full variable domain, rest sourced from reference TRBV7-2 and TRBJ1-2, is GAGVSQSPSNKVTEKGKDVELRCDPISGHTALYWYRQSLGQGLEFLIYFQGNSAPDKSGLPSDRFSAERTGGSVSTLTIQRTQQEDSAVYLCASSALVDGYTFGSGTRLTVV.

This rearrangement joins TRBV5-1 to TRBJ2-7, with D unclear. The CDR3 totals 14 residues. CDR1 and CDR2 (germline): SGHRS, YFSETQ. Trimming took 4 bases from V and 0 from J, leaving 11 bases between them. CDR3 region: CASSPVPPSYEQYF. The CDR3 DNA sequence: TGCGCCAGCAGCCCCGTACCCCCCTCCTACGAGCAGTACTTC.

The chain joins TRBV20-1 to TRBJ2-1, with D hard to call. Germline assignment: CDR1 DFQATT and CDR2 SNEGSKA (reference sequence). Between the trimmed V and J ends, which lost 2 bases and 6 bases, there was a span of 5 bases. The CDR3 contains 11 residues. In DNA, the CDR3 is TGCAGTGCTAGACTGGGCAATGAGCAGTTCTTC. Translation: CSARLGNEQFF.

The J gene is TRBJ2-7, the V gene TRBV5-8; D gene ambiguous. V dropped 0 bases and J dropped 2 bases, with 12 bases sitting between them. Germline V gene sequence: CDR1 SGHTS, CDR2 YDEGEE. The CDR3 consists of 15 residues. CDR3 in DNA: TGTGCCAGCAGCTTGGGGGCAGGCCCCACCTACGAGCAGTACGTC. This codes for CASSLGAGPTYEQYV.

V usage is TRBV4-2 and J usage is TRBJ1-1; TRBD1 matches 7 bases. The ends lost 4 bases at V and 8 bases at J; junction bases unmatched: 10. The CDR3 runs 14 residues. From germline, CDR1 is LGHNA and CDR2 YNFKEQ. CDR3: CASSRGDSPSEAFF. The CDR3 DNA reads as TGTGCCAGCAGCCGGGGGGACAGCCCCTCGGAAGCTTTCTTT.

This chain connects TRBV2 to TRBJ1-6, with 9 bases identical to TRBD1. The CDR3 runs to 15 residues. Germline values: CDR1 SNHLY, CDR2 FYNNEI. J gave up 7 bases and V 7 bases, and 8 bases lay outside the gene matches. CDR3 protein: CASTLTGTGNSPLHF. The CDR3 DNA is TGTGCCAGCACCCTAACCGGGACAGGGAATTCACCCCTCCACTTT.

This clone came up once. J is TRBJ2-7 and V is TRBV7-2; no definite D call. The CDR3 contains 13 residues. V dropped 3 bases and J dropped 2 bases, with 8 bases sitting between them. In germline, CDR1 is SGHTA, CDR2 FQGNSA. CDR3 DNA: TGTGCCAGCAGCTTTCTAGAAACCTACGAGCAGTACTTC. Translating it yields CASSFLETYEQYF.

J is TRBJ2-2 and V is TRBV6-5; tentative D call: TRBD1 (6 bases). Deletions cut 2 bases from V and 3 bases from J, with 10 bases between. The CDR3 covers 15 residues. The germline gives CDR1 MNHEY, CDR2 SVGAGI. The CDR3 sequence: CASSYGDTDTGELFF. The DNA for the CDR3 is TGTGCCAGCAGTTACGGGGACACCGACACCGGGGAGCTGTTTTTT.

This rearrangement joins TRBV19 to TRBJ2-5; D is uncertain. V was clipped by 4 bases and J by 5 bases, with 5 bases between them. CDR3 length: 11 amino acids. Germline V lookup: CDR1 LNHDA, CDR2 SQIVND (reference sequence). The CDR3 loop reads CASSTSETQYF. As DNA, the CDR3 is TGTGCCAGTAGTACTTCCGAGACCCAGTACTTC.